The 16 T cell receptor beta chains below all came from one sample that was sequenced in a study of T cell repertoires in cytomegalovirus infection (dated by TCRdb to about 2019). Reads for this sample came from an Illumina HiSeq 1500. The public sequencing data were trimmed at Q25 with fastp and processed into clonotypes with MiXCR by TCRdb, which kept only in-frame beta chains. Identical CDR3 proteins give one entry, which carries the most common genes and DNA. The table for this sample lists around 240,000 distinct CDR3 sequences; approximately 24% of them were counted only once. The ten most abundant clones make up 18% of the sample. The sequencing input was CD8+ T cells from PBMCs. Source of these receptors: a human donor in good health (CMV status not recorded). Some clones in this sample may be carry-over from other donors' samples.

The table lists this clonotype with a few counts. The CDR3 region has the DNA TGTGCCAGCAGGTCGACAGGGTATTACGCTGAAGCTTTCTTT. Translating it yields CASRSTGYYAEAFF. The chain combines TRBV28 with TRBJ1-1, with TRBD1 matching over 7 bases. The length of the CDR3 is 14 residues. V shed 6 bases, J shed 6 bases, and the junction held 10 bases outside the gene matches. Germline V CDR1 and CDR2: MDHEN, SYDVKM.

This clonotype occurred a few times. The chain combines TRBV2 with TRBJ2-2; D not resolved. Germline V gives CDR1 SNHLY, CDR2 FYNNEI. The length of the CDR3 is 14 residues. The V gene lost 8 bases and the J gene lost 1 base, with 11 bases spanning the gap. This chain's CDR3 is CASFRTGNTGELFF. Written as DNA, the CDR3 is TGTGCCAGCTTCCGGACCGGGAACACCGGGGAGCTGTTTTTT.

Comments on this clonotype: A single base separates this from a much larger clone, so it may be a read error. The chain links TRBV12-3 or TRBV12-4 to TRBJ1-2; tentatively, D is TRBD1 (6 bases). CDR3 size: 14 residues. Trimming removed 4 bases at V and 5 bases at J, with 14 bases between. Here the CDR3 DNA reads TGTGCCAGCAGTTCACAGGGATTGGGGTATGGCTACACCTTC. It is translated as CASSSQGLGYGYTF.

The chain links TRBV11-1 to TRBJ2-6; maybe TRBD1 (5 bases). Trimming stripped 7 bases from V and 4 bases from J, with 14 bases between. The CDR3 is made up of 15 amino acids. CDR1 is SGHAT, CDR2 FQDESV, per germline (reference sequence). This CDR3 reads CASTPKGSGANVLTF. CDR3 in DNA: TGTGCCAGCACCCCAAAGGGGTCGGGGGCCAACGTCCTGACTTTC.

J is TRBJ2-7 and V is TRBV11-3; TRBD1 is a possible D gene (5 bases). The V gene lost 2 bases and the J gene lost 4 bases, with 12 bases spanning the gap. Germline V gene data show CDR1 as SGHNT and CDR2 as YENEEA. The CDR3 contains 14 residues. The CDR3 here is CASSLKGTGYEQYF. CDR3 DNA: TGTGCCAGCAGCTTAAAAGGAACAGGATACGAGCAGTACTTC.

The sample holds a few counts of this clonotype. The CDR3 DNA sequence: TGTGCCACCAGCAACCAAAACACTGAAGCTTTCTTT. It encodes CATSNQNTEAFF. V gene TRBV15 combines with J gene TRBJ1-1; D gene ambiguous. CDR1 LNHNV and CDR2 YYDKDF come from the germline V gene (reference sequence). Trimming removed 4 bases from V and 2 bases from J, with 5 bases in between. The CDR3 consists of 12 residues.

A few counts support this clonotype. V usage is TRBV27 and J usage is TRBJ2-1; D is unresolved. The germline V gene has CDR1 MNHEY and CDR2 SMNVEV (reference sequence). CDR3 size: 11 residues. The ends were cut back, 3 bases at V and 10 bases at J, with 7 bases in the middle. The CDR3 protein is CASSFGQEQFF. The CDR3 nucleotides read TGTGCCAGCAGTTTTGGGCAGGAGCAGTTCTTC.

This clonotype was seen many times. V is TRBV6-2 or TRBV6-3 and J is TRBJ1-1; weak D call: TRBD1 (6 bases). The CDR3 has 12 amino acids. Germline assignment: CDR1 MNHEY and CDR2 SVGEGT. With 5 bases removed from V and 5 bases from J, the gap between germline ends came to 9 bases. CDR3 protein: CASSITGTEAFF. CDR3 bases: TGTGCCAGCAGTATAACAGGGACTGAAGCTTTCTTT.

This clonotype has at least ten counts. The chain is built from TRBV2 and TRBJ2-3; the match to TRBD2 covers 11 bases. The CDR3 contains 16 residues. The junction had 4 bases not matched to a gene; V was cut back by 3 bases and J by 2 bases. Germline assignment: CDR1 SNHLY and CDR2 FYNNEI. The CDR3 bases are TGTGCCAGCAGTGATACTAGCGGGGGTAACACAGATACGCAGTATTTT. This translates into CASSDTSGGNTDTQYF. Based on the CDR3 plus reference TRBV2 and TRBJ2-3, the full variable domain is EPEVTQTPSHQVTQMGQEVILRCVPISNHLYFYWYRQILGQKVEFLVSFYNNEISEKSEIFDDQFSVERPDGSNFTLKIRSTKLEDSAMYFCASSDTSGGNTDTQYFGPGTRLTVL.

The rearrangement links TRBV11-1 to TRBJ2-7; TRBD1 or TRBD2 may be the D gene (5 bases each). The germline CDR1 and CDR2 sequences are SGHAT and FQDESV (reference sequence). With 1 base removed from V and 5 bases from J, the gap between germline ends came to 15 bases. This CDR3 has 15 residues. CDR3 sequence reads: CASSLEEARVDEQYF. The CDR3 coding sequence is TGTGCCAGCAGCTTAGAGGAGGCCAGGGTGGACGAGCAGTACTTC.

This clonotype was seen ten or more times. The genes are TRBV4-1 and TRBJ2-3; no clear D gene. Germline values: CDR1 MGHRA, CDR2 YSYEKL. V was trimmed by 4 bases and J by 0 bases, leaving 11 bases between them. This CDR3 is 15 amino acids long. DNA of the CDR3: TGCGCCAGCAGCCTCCTTGGCCTTAGCACAGATACGCAGTATTTT. This sequence encodes CASSLLGLSTDTQYF.

The chain carries TRBV24-1 and TRBJ2-1; 10 positions match TRBD2. The CDR3 has 16 amino acids. Germline V gene lookup returns CDR1 KGHDR and CDR2 SFDVKD. With V trimmed by 4 bases and J by 2 bases, 4 bases remained unmatched. CDR3 loop: CATSDPSGGTYNEQFF. The CDR3 DNA reads as TGTGCCACCAGTGACCCTAGCGGGGGCACCTACAATGAGCAGTTCTTC.

For the CDR3, the DNA is TGTGCCAGCAGTGCCCGACAGGTCGATAAAGAGACCCAGTACTTC. It codes for CASSARQVDKETQYF. The chain uses TRBV2 and TRBJ2-5; TRBD1 is a possible D gene (6 bases). This CDR3 has 15 amino acids. In germline, CDR1 is SNHLY, CDR2 FYNNEI. Trimming shortened V by 4 bases and J by 3 bases, and 15 bases separated the two germline ends.

In its sample, this clonotype was seen many times. The rearrangement joins TRBV7-6 to TRBJ1-1; 7 bases are a match to TRBD1. The CDR3 consists of 13 residues. Losses at the gene ends were 4 bases for V and 5 bases for J; bases not matched to a gene: 4. The germline CDR1 and CDR2 sequences are SGHVS and FNYEAQ. For the CDR3, the DNA is TGTGCCAGCAGCTCCGGACAGGTTACTGAAGCTTTCTTT. It yields the protein CASSSGQVTEAFF.

The rearrangement uses TRBV20-1 and TRBJ2-7; D possibly corresponds to TRBD1 (6 bases). V shed 5 bases and J shed 0 bases, with 14 bases lying between them. CDR3 size: 14 residues. Germline V gene lookup returns CDR1 DFQATT and CDR2 SNEGSKA (reference sequence). The DNA for the CDR3 is TGCAGTGCTCGGCGGACAGAAAGCTCCTACGAGCAGTACTTC. Translating it yields CSARRTESSYEQYF.

This clonotype showed up just a few times. The genes are TRBV19 and TRBJ2-1, with 8 bases identical to TRBD2. Losses at the gene ends were 6 bases for V and 8 bases for J; bases not matched to a gene: 12. The CDR3 totals 15 residues. Germline V gene sequence: CDR1 LNHDA, CDR2 SQIVND (reference sequence). CDR3 DNA sequence: TGTGCCAGTAGACAACCGGGACTAGACGTGGATGAGCAGTTCTTC. This translates into CASRQPGLDVDEQFF.